This T cell receptor beta chain was recorded in a study of beta chain features in type 1 diabetes (dated by TCRdb to the late 2010s). Study-wide context: Mean age, gender distribution, total cell number and subset yield were not different between patients and healthy donors. Across all samples, approximately 100 million sorted cells were examined, and cell number per subset correlated strongly with RNA yield. The study compared TCRB repertoires of sorted circulating CD4+ T cell subsets between recently diagnosed type 1 diabetes patients and matched healthy donors. Whereas all 28 donors provided naive and central memory subsets, regulatory and stem cell-like memory subsets were isolated from just 8 patients and roughly eight healthy donors. Broad study findings and their caveats: Naive, central memory and regulatory TCRB repertoires appeared to be more similar among patients than among healthy donors. PCR might favor shorter templates, but patient and control samples were amplified and corrected together, so any skew would affect both groups equally. Type 1 diabetes patients showed a moderate but significant shortening of TCRB CDR3 length in all four CD4+ subsets. Because cDNA was sequenced instead of genomic DNA, activated cells with high expression could be over-represented, although the groups did not differ in activation or CD3 levels. Only small numbers of individuals were included in the HLA sub-analyses, which left unresolved whether HLA type had any influence on TCRB rearrangement. At VDJ recombination sites, patients with type 1 diabetes made fewer insertions and deleted more nucleotides, a pattern implying thymic rearrangement abnormalities.

The High Capacity cDNA Reverse Transcription Kit was used to reverse transcribe all of the isolated RNA, meaning that expressed TCRB transcripts were what got sequenced. Deep immunoSEQ sequencing was applied to naive, central memory and regulatory T cell samples, giving an average of roughly 3.5 million total reads per sample. Sorted cells were lysed in RLT buffer, and RNA was extracted using DNase-treated RNeasy Micro or Mini kits according to cell number. To prevent cross-contamination, every cell subset was processed on its own, while patient and healthy donor samples were processed together. The immunoSEQ multiplex PCR was used to amplify TCRB sequences from cDNA, yielding 87-bp fragments that span the CDR3 region. Sequencing of the amplicons was done on the Illumina HiSeq platform. On the study's bioinformatics: Synthetic template baselines were used to correct PCR bias computationally, reads within Hamming distance 2 were collapsed, and singletons that could not be merged were discarded. Reads were aligned against IMGT so that V, D and J genes, CDR3 length and insertions or deletions at six rearrangement sites could be assigned. Clonotype counts were normalized to sorted cell number within each subset before computing true diversity and Gini coefficients with the tcR R package. The overlap coefficient, calculated on TCRB nucleotide sequences, was used to measure repertoire sharing. Out-of-frame TCRB sequences from naive cells were analyzed as a proxy for the pre-selection repertoire. The clones in this table, taken by TCRdb from immuneACCESS, are in-frame only. Not every clone is retained; where verified, under half of the shortfall comes from an unresolved V gene, and the cause of the rest is unknown. V and J calls and clone size are as listed in that table; D and trimming were resolved from the DNA. The sample records under 850,000 clones, 13% of which are singletons. 0.022% of the sample belongs to the ten largest clones.

From the cysteine up to the phenylalanine, the CDR3 has a length of 16 residues. Of all the DNA, just the CDR3 is kept, 48 bases in frame from base 1. Between the V and J ends, shortened by 4 bases and 10 bases respectively, the junction contains 23 bases. CDR1 and CDR2 were assigned from the germline V gene as SGHRS and YFSETQ. Each donor gave one peripheral blood draw, about 110 mL on average, collected into heparinised tubes. A BD FACSAria II was used to sort naive, central memory, regulatory and stem cell-like memory CD4+ T cells with a panel that included CD45RO, CCR7, CD25, CD127, CD95 and CD27. Every sorted population had a purity above 95%. Right away, PBMCs were isolated by Lymphoprep density gradient centrifugation and were stained directly, with no culture step. So that batch effects would be minimized, each experiment stained and sorted samples in pairs, pairing one healthy donor with one patient.

As concerns this clone: The antigen it recognizes is unknown. Base qualities are not provided; no much larger clone lies one nucleotide away.

In this chain, TRBV5-1 is recombined with TRBJ1-4; perhaps TRBD1 is the D gene, with 5 bases matching. Sequencing was carried out using naive CD4+ T cells from blood. The intended sense of this specimen's cell subset or site label: true naive CD4+ T cells. The sequence was collected from a man between 18 and 29 years old with type 1 diabetes. The CDR3 protein sequence reads: CASSPTPRDHGGKLFF. The sequence in DNA is TGCGCCAGCAGCCCGACCCCGCGGGACCATGGCGGAAAACTGTTTTTT.